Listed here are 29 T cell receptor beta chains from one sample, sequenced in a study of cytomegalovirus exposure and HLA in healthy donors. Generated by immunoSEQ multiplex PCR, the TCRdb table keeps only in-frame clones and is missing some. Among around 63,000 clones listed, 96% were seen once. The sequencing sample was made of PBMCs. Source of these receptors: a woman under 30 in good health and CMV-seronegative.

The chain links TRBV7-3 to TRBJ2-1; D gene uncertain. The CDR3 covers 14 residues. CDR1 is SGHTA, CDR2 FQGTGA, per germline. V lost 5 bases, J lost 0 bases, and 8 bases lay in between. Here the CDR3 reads CASSRASSYNEQFF. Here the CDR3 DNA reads TGTGCCAGCAGCCGCGCTAGCTCCTACAATGAGCAGTTCTTC.

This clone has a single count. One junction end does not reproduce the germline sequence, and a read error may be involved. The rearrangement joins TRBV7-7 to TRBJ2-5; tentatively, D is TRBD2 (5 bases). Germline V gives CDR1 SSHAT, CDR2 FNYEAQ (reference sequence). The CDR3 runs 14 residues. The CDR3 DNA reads TGTGCTAGCAGCCCCCGCCCGGAGGAAGAGACCCAGTACTTC. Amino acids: CASSPRPEEETQYF.

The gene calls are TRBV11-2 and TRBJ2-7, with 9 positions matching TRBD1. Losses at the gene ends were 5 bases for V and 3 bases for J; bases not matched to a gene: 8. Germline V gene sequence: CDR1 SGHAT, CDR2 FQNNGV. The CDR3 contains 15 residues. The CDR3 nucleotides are TGTGCCAGCAGCCCCCGGACAGGGGAGGGCTACGAGCAGTACTTC. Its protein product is CASSPRTGEGYEQYF.

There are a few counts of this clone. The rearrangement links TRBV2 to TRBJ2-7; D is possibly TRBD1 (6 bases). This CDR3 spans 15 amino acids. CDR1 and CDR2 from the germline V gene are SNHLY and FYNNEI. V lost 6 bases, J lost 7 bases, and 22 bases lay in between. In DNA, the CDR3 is TGTGCCAGCAGCCCCACAGGGCCTACGCTTGATGAGCAGTACTTC. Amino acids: CASSPTGPTLDEQYF.

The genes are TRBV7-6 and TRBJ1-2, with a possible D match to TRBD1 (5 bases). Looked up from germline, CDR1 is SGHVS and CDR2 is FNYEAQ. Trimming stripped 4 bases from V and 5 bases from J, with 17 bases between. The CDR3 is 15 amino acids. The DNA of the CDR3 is TGTGCCAGCAGCTCCCCGGACAAAGGCGTGTATGGCTACACCTTC. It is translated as CASSSPDKGVYGYTF.

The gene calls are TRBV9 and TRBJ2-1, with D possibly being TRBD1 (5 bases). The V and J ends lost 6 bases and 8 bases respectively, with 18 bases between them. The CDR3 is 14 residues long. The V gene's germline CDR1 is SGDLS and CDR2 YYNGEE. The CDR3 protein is CASNPTGSSDEQFF. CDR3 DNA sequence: TGTGCCAGCAACCCCACAGGTTCATCCGATGAGCAGTTCTTC.

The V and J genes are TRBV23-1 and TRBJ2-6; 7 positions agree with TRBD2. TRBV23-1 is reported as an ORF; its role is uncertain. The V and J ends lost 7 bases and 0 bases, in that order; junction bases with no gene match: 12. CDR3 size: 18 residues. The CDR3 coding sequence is TGCGCCAGCACCAAAGGGACTACCCGGAGCTCTGGGGCCAACGTCCTGACTTTC. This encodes CASTKGTTRSSGANVLTF.

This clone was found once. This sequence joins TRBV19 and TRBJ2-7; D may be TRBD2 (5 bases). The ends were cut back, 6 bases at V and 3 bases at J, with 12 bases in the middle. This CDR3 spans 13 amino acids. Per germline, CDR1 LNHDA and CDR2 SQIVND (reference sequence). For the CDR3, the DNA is TGTGCCAGTAGGAGCGGTCCAGACTACGAGCAGTACTTC. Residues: CASRSGPDYEQYF.

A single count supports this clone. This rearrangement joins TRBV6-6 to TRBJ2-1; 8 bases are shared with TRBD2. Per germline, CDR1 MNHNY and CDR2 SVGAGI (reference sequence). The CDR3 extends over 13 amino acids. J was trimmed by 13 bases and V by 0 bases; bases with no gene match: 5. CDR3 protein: CASSYSGAGGQFF. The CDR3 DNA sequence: TGTGCCAGCAGTTACTCGGGGGCGGGGGGCCAGTTCTTC.

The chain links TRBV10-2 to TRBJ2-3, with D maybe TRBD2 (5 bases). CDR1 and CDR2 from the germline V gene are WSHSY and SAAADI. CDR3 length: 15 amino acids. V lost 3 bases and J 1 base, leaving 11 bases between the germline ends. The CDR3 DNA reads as TGCGCCAGCAGTGATGCGGGTGTGGGCACAGATACGCAGTATTTT. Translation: CASSDAGVGTDTQYF.

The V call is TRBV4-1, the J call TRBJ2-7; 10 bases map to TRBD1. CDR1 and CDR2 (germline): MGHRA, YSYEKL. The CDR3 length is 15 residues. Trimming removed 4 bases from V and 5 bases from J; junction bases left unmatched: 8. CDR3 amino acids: CASSPGQGGFDEQYF. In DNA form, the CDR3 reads TGCGCCAGCAGCCCCGGACAGGGGGGATTCGACGAGCAGTACTTC.

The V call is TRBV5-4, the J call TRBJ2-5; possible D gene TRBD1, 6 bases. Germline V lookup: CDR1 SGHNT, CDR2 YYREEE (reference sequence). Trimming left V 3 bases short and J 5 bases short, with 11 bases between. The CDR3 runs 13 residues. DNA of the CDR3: TGTGCCAGCAGCTCACCAGGGGTTGAGACCCAGTACTTC. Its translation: CASSSPGVETQYF.

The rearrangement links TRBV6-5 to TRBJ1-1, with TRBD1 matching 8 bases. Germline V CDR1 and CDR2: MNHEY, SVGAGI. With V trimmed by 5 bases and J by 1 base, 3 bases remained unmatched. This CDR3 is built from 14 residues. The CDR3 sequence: CASSRGQANTEAFF. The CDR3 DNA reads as TGTGCCAGCAGTCGGGGACAGGCGAACACTGAAGCTTTCTTT.

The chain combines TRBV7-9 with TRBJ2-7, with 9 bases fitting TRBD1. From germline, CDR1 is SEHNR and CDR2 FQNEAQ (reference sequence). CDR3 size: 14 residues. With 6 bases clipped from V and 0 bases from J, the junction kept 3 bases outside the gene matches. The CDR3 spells CASRSTGGSYEQYF. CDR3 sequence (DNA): TGTGCCAGCAGGTCGACAGGGGGCTCCTACGAGCAGTACTTC.

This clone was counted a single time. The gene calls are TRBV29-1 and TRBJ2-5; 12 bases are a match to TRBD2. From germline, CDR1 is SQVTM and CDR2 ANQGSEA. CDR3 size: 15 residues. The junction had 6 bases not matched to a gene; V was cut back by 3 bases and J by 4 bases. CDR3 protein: CSVDRLAGVGETQYF. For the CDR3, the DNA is TGCAGCGTTGACCGACTAGCGGGAGTGGGAGAGACCCAGTACTTC.

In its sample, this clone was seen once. The CDR3 DNA reads TGTGCCAGCAGCCCGGGCCAGGGGCTGGGCACCGGGGAGCTGTTTTTT. Translation: CASSPGQGLGTGELFF. The V and J genes are TRBV6-6 and TRBJ2-2, with D tentatively TRBD1 (6 bases). Trimming took 6 bases from V and 4 from J, leaving 18 bases between them. The germline gives CDR1 MNHNY, CDR2 SVGAGI (reference sequence). This CDR3 is built from 16 residues.

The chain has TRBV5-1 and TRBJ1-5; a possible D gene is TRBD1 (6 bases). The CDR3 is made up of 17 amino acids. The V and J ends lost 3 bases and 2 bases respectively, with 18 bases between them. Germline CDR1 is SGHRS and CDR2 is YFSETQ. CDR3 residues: CASSWVGARGGNQPQHF. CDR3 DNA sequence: TGCGCCAGCAGCTGGGTGGGGGCCCGGGGAGGCAATCAGCCCCAGCATTTT.

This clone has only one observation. The CDR3 spells CASSYSGQGDYTF. DNA of the CDR3: TGTGCCAGCAGTTACTCGGGGCAGGGCGACTACACCTTC. The V and J genes are TRBV6-5 and TRBJ1-2, with a tentative D call TRBD1 (5 bases). The CDR3 runs 13 residues. V was clipped by 0 bases and J by 10 bases, with 12 bases between them. CDR1 and CDR2 (germline): MNHEY, SVGAGI.

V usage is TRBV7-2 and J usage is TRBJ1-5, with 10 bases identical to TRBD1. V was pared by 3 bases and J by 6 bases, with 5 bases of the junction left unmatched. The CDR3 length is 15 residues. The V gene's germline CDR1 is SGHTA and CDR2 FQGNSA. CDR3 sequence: CASSFRQGAGQPQHF. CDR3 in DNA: TGTGCCAGCAGCTTCCGACAGGGGGCGGGTCAGCCCCAGCATTTT.

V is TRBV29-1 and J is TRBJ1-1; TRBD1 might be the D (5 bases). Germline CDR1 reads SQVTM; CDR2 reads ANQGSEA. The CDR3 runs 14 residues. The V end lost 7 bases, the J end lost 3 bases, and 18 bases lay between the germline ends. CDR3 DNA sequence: TGCAGCGCAAAAGCGGGCCTAGGGGACACTGAAGCTTTCTTT. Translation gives CSAKAGLGDTEAFF.

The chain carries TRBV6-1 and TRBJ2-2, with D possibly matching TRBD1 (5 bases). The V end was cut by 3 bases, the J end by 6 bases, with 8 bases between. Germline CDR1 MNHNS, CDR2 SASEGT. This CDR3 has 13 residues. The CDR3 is CASSDGRAGELFF. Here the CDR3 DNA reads TGTGCCAGCAGTGATGGCAGGGCCGGGGAGCTGTTTTTT.

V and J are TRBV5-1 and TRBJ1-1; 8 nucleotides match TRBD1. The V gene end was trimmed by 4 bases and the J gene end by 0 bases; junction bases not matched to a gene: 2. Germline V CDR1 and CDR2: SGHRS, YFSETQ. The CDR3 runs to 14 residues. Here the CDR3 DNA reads TGCGCCAGCAGCCGGGGACAGGTGAACACTGAAGCTTTCTTT. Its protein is CASSRGQVNTEAFF.

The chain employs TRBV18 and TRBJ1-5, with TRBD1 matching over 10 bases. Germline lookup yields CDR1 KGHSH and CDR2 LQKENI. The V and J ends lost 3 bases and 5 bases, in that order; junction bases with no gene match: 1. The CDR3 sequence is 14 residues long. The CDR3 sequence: CASSPGTGDQPQHF. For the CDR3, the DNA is TGTGCCAGCTCACCTGGGACAGGGGATCAGCCCCAGCATTTT.

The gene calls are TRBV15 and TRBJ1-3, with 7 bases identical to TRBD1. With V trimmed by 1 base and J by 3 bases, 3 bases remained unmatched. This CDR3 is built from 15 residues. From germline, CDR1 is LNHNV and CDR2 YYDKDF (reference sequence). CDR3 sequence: CATSRARQGGNTIYF. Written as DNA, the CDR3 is TGTGCCACCAGCAGAGCCCGACAGGGTGGAAACACCATATATTTT.

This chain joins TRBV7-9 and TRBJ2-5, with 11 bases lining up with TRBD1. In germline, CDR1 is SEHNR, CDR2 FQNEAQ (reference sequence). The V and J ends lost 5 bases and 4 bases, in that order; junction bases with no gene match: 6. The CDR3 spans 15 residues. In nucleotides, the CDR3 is TGTGCCAGCAGCCCCCGGACAGGGGGCATAGAGACCCAGTACTTC. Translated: CASSPRTGGIETQYF.

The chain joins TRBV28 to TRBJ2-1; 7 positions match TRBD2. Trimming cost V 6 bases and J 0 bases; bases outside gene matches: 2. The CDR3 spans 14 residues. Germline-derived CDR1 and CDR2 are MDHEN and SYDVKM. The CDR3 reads CASRKRGSYNEQFF. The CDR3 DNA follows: TGTGCCAGCAGGAAGCGGGGCTCCTACAATGAGCAGTTCTTC.

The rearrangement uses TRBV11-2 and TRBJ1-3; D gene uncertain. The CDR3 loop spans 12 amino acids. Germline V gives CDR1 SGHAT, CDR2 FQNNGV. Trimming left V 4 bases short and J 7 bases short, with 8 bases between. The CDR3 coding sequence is TGTGCCAGCAGCTACCGGAGGAACACCATATATTTT. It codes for CASSYRRNTIYF.

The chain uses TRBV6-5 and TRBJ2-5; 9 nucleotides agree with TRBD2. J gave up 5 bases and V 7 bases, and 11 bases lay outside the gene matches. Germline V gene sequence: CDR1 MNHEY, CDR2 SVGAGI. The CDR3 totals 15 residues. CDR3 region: CASTSFSGSSETQYF. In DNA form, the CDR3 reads TGTGCCAGCACCTCTTTTAGCGGGAGTTCGGAGACCCAGTACTTC.

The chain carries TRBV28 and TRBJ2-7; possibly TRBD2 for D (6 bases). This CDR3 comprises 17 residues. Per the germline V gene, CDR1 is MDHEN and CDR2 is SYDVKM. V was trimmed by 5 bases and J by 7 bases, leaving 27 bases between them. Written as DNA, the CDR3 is TGTGCCAGCAGTGCTCCCGGCGTCCCGGGACTCACGGGGGAGCAGTACTTC. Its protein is CASSAPGVPGLTGEQYF.